A single sample gave rise to the 18 T cell receptor beta chains below, sequenced in a study of vaccination effects on CD4 cells after COVID-19. The repertoire was sequenced with immunoSEQ multiplex PCR; TCRdb's copy has only in-frame clones and lacks some. The sample consists of about 65,000 clones, approximately 76% of them appearing once. The ViraFEST assay expanded antigen-specific CD4+ T cells with viral peptide pools before sequencing. Following an approximately eleven-day culture, CD4+ T cells were purified. According to the study, vaccine recipients showed no prior SARS-CoV-2 infection and negative nucleocapsid antibodies. These receptors' targets are unknown. The specimen comprised CD4+ T cells from PBMCs cultured with HCoV-NL63 spike peptides, sampled before COVID-19 vaccination. All receptors derive from a human donor who received a COVID-19 vaccine.

The chain is built from TRBV6-1 and TRBJ2-7; D might be TRBD1 or TRBD2, each matching 5 bases. The germline V gene has CDR1 MNHNS and CDR2 SASEGT. V was cut by 2 bases and J by 2 bases, with 10 bases left in between. CDR3 length equals 14 residues. The CDR3 nucleotides are TGTGCCAGCAGTGAAACCGGGACGGCCTACGAGCAGTACGTC. Protein: CASSETGTAYEQYV.

The V call is TRBV18, the J call TRBJ1-1; D is unclear. V was clipped by 3 bases and J by 2 bases, with 7 bases between them. CDR1 and CDR2 (germline): KGHSH, LQKENI. CDR3 size: 13 residues. CDR3 nucleotides: TGTGCCAGCTCACCGGGCAGTAACACTGAAGCTTTCTTT. It specifies CASSPGSNTEAFF.

The gene calls are TRBV29-1 and TRBJ2-1, with 7 bases that match TRBD1. CDR1 is SQVTM and CDR2 is ANQGSEA in the germline V gene. The V gene end was trimmed by 2 bases and the J gene end by 1 base; junction bases not matched to a gene: 2. The CDR3 is 14 residues long. CDR3 nucleotides: TGCAGCGTTGAAAGGGGGCGTTCCTACAATGAGCAGTTCTTC. It translates to CSVERGRSYNEQFF.

This chain links TRBV6-6 with TRBJ1-5, with no clear D. Germline V lookup: CDR1 MNHNY, CDR2 SVGAGI (reference sequence). There are 12 residues in the CDR3. Trimming cost V 2 bases and J 4 bases, with 3 bases left between them. The DNA of the CDR3 is TGTGCCAGCAGTTACGGGAATCAGCCCCAGCATTTT. This translates into CASSYGNQPQHF.

The chain carries TRBV6-1 and TRBJ1-1; possibly TRBD1 for D (6 bases). The V gene's germline CDR1 is MNHNS and CDR2 SASEGT. The CDR3 has 16 residues. Trimming pared 1 base from V and 1 base from J, leaving 13 bases between. CDR3 in DNA: TGTGCCAGCAGTGAAGGGGGGGGGCGGAGGAACACTGAAGCTTTCTTT. As protein: CASSEGGGRRNTEAFF.

V is TRBV9 and J is TRBJ1-1; 7 bases agree with TRBD1. Trimming cost V 3 bases and J 7 bases; bases outside gene matches: 12. The CDR3 has 15 residues. Germline loops: CDR1 SGDLS, CDR2 YYNGEE. CDR3 sequence reads: CASSAGDRAAGEAFF. CDR3 in DNA: TGTGCCAGCAGCGCGGGGGACAGAGCCGCGGGTGAAGCTTTCTTT. The full variable domain, with the rest looked up from reference TRBV9 and TRBJ1-1, is DSGVTQTPKHLITATGQRVTLRCSPRSGDLSVYWYQQSLDQGLQFLIQYYNGEERAKGNILERFSAQQFPDLHSELNLSSLELGDSALYFCASSAGDRAAGEAFFGQGTRLTVV.

The rearrangement links TRBV9 to TRBJ1-6; the D is unclear. The V and J ends lost 4 bases and 8 bases respectively, with 13 bases between them. From germline, CDR1 is SGDLS and CDR2 YYNGEE. The CDR3 has 14 amino acids. The CDR3 protein is CASSLRLEDSPLHF. The DNA of the CDR3 is TGTGCCAGCAGCTTAAGACTGGAGGATTCACCCCTCCACTTT. The entire variable domain, with the rest obtained from reference TRBV9 and TRBJ1-6, is as follows: DSGVTQTPKHLITATGQRVTLRCSPRSGDLSVYWYQQSLDQGLQFLIQYYNGEERAKGNILERFSAQQFPDLHSELNLSSLELGDSALYFCASSLRLEDSPLHFGNGTRLTVT.

The chain carries TRBV10-3 and TRBJ2-1; the D call may be TRBD1 or TRBD2 (6 bases each). The CDR3 totals 12 residues. CDR1 is ENHRY, CDR2 SYGVKD, per germline. V was cut by 11 bases and J by 8 bases, with 16 bases left in between. The CDR3 nucleotides are TGTGCCTCCCAGGAGGGGGTATATGAGCAGTTCTTC. It is translated as CASQEGVYEQFF.

The chain uses TRBV11-3 and TRBJ2-2, with D possibly being TRBD1 or TRBD2 (6 bases each). This CDR3 comprises 16 residues. The germline gives CDR1 SGHNT, CDR2 YENEEA. V was cut by 6 bases and J by 2 bases, with 16 bases left in between. The CDR3 DNA follows: TGTGCCAGCAGGGTTAACGGGGGCTTCAACACCGGGGAGCTGTTTTTT. Translating gives CASRVNGGFNTGELFF.

This chain uses TRBV5-3 with TRBJ1-1; D is perhaps TRBD1 (6 bases). TRBV5-3 is an open reading frame whose function is uncertain. Trimming left V 1 base short and J 4 bases short, with 17 bases between. The CDR3 loop spans 16 amino acids. CDR3 DNA: TGTGCCAGAAGCTTGAGGGGGGCCCCTCGGATCACTGAAGCTTTCTTT. Amino acids: CARSLRGAPRITEAFF.

The rearrangement uses TRBV10-3 and TRBJ1-6; 7 bases map to TRBD1. Germline CDR1 reads ENHRY; CDR2 reads SYGVKD. J gave up 1 base and V 9 bases, and 6 bases lay outside the gene matches. The CDR3 has 15 residues. CDR3 amino acids: CAIWQGGSYNSPLHF. In DNA, the CDR3 is TGTGCCATTTGGCAGGGGGGTTCCTATAATTCACCCCTCCACTTT.

This chain uses TRBV28 with TRBJ2-3, with TRBD2 identical over 9 bases. The germline V gene encodes CDR1 MDHEN and CDR2 SYDVKM. The CDR3 contains 17 residues. V lost 5 bases, J lost 4 bases, and 13 bases stayed unmatched. CDR3 DNA: TGTGCCAGCAGTGGGCCGAGGGCGGGGGGGCTTTCAGATACGCAGTATTTT. It codes for CASSGPRAGGLSDTQYF.

The rearrangement uses TRBV4-1 and TRBJ2-3; 8 positions match TRBD2. Germline trimming cut 0 bases from V and 4 bases from J; bases unmatched to any gene: 9. Germline V gives CDR1 MGHRA, CDR2 YSYEKL. The length of the CDR3 is 17 residues. This CDR3 reads CASSQDFSGGAPDTQYF. CDR3 in DNA: TGCGCCAGCAGCCAAGATTTTTCCGGGGGGGCACCAGATACGCAGTATTTT.

The rearrangement joins TRBV7-3 to TRBJ1-2; D perhaps matches TRBD1 (5 bases). Germline V CDR1 and CDR2: SGHTA, FQGTGA. With 0 bases removed from V and 4 bases from J, the gap between germline ends came to 9 bases. The CDR3 is made up of 14 amino acids. The CDR3 loop is CASSLTGEGYGYTF. For the CDR3, the DNA is TGTGCCAGCAGCTTAACGGGGGAAGGCTATGGCTACACCTTC.

This clone was seen only a few times. The V call is TRBV10-3, the J call TRBJ2-2; TRBD2 agrees at 10 bases. The V and J ends lost 10 bases and 7 bases, in that order; junction bases with no gene match: 9. In germline, CDR1 is ENHRY, CDR2 SYGVKD. This CDR3 is 14 amino acids long. The chain's CDR3 is CATSAGGLFGELFF. The CDR3 bases are TGTGCCACCTCAGCGGGGGGGCTGTTCGGGGAGCTGTTTTTT.

The chain recombines TRBV18 with TRBJ2-4; D gene uncertain. The germline V gene has CDR1 KGHSH and CDR2 LQKENI. The CDR3 totals 13 residues. V lost 6 bases, J lost 9 bases, and 15 bases lay in between. This CDR3 reads CASSLLTTSIQYF. As DNA, the CDR3 is TGTGCCAGCTCCCTCTTGACAACCAGCATTCAGTACTTC. The full variable domain, with the rest looked up from reference TRBV18 and TRBJ2-4, is NAGVMQNPRHLVRRRGQEARLRCSPMKGHSHVYWYRQLPEEGLKFMVYLQKENIIDESGMPKERFSAEFPKEGPSILRIQQVVRGDSAAYFCASSLLTTSIQYFGAGTRLSVL.

This chain connects TRBV5-1 to TRBJ2-3, with D perhaps being TRBD1 or TRBD2 (5 bases each). Germline CDR1 and CDR2: SGHRS and YFSETQ. The ends were cut back, 4 bases at V and 2 bases at J, with 14 bases in the middle. CDR3 length equals 15 residues. The CDR3, as DNA: TGCGCCAGCAGCCCTGTTGCCGGGACCACAGATACGCAGTATTTT. Translated: CASSPVAGTTDTQYF. The full variable domain, rest sourced from reference TRBV5-1 and TRBJ2-3, is KAGVTQTPRYLIKTRGQQVTLSCSPISGHRSVSWYQQTPGQGLQFLFEYFSETQRNKGNFPGRFSGRQFSNSRSEMNVSTLELGDSALYLCASSPVAGTTDTQYFGPGTRLTVL.

This clone has more than one count but fewer than ten. The chain couples TRBV7-2 to TRBJ2-5, with D possibly TRBD2 on 6 matching bases. Between the trimmed V and J ends, which lost 4 bases and 5 bases, there was a span of 17 bases. The CDR3 is 15 amino acids. Germline V gene sequence: CDR1 SGHTA, CDR2 FQGNSA. The CDR3 reads CASSSRSGTGETQYF. CDR3 sequence (DNA): TGTGCCAGCAGCTCCCGTAGCGGCACTGGGGAGACCCAGTACTTC.